In this sample, the clone carrying this T cell receptor (beta chain) turned up once. Each CDR3 protein is one row after TCRdb ran MiXCR on the RT-PCR reads. The sample carries about 680,000 distinct CDR3 sequences, 12% to 15% recorded once. Germline CDR1 is GTSNPN and CDR2 is SVGIG (reference sequence). CDR3 length equals 13 residues. V lost 5 bases and J 0 bases, leaving 11 bases between the germline ends. The sequence came from a female donor in good health, serving as a healthy control. The sample taken for sequencing was memory CD4+ T cells from blood. The chain has TRBV30 and TRBJ2-7; no clear D. The CDR3: CAWARASSYEQYF. CDR3 sequence (DNA): TGTGCCTGGGCCCGGGCGAGCTCCTACGAGCAGTACTTC.